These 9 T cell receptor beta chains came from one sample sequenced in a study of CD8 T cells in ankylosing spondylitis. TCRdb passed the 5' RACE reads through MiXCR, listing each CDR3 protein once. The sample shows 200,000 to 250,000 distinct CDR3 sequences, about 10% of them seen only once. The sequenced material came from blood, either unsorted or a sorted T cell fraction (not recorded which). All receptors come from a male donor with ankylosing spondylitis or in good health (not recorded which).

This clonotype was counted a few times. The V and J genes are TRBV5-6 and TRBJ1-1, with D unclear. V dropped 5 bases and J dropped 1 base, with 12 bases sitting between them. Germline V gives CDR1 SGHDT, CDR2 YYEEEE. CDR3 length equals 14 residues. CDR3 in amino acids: CASSTTDGNTEAFF. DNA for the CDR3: TGTGCCAGCAGTACCACGGACGGGAACACTGAAGCTTTCTTT.

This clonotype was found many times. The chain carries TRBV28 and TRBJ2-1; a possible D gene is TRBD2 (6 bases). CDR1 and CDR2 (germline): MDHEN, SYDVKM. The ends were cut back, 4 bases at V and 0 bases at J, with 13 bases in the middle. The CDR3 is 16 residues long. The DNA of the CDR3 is TGTGCCAGCAGTTCCCCGACTAGGCGCTCCTACAATGAGCAGTTCTTC. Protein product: CASSSPTRRSYNEQFF.

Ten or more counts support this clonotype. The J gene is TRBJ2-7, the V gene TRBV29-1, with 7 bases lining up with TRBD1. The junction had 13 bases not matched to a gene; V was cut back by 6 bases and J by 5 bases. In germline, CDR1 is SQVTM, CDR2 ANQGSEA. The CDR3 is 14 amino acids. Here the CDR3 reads CSVSDRVFPHEQYF. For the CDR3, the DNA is TGCAGCGTGTCAGACAGGGTTTTTCCCCACGAGCAGTACTTC.

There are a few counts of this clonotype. The DNA for the CDR3 is TGTGCCAGCAGCTTAGCGACGGGGCCAGCCTACAATGAGCAGTTCTTC. Protein product: CASSLATGPAYNEQFF. J is TRBJ2-1 and V is TRBV7-2; D is possibly TRBD1 or TRBD2 (5 bases each). Germline assignment: CDR1 SGHTA and CDR2 FQGNSA. Trimming took 0 bases from V and 2 from J, leaving 11 bases between them. The CDR3 has 16 residues. The full variable domain, with the rest looked up from reference TRBV7-2 and TRBJ2-1, is GAGVSQSPSNKVTEKGKDVELRCDPISGHTALYWYRQSLGQGLEFLIYFQGNSAPDKSGLPSDRFSAERTGGSVSTLTIQRTQQEDSAVYLCASSLATGPAYNEQFFGPGTRLTVL.

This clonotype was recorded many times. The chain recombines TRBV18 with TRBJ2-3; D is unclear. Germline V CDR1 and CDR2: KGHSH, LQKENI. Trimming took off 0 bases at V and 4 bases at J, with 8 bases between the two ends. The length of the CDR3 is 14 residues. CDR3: CASSPPVGPDTQYF. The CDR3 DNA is TGTGCCAGCTCACCACCGGTAGGGCCAGATACGCAGTATTTT.

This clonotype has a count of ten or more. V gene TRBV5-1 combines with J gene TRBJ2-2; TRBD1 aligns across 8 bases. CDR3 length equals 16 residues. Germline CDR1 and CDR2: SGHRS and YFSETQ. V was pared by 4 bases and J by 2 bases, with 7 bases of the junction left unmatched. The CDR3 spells CASSLGQGLNTGELFF. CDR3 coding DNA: TGCGCCAGCAGCCTCGGACAGGGCCTTAACACCGGGGAGCTGTTTTTT.

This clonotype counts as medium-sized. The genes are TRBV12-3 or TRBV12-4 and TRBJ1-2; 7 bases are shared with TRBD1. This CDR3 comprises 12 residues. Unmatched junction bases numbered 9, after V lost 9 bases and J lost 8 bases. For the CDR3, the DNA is TGTGCCAGAGAGGGGGCACAGCGGGGCTACACCTTC. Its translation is CAREGAQRGYTF.

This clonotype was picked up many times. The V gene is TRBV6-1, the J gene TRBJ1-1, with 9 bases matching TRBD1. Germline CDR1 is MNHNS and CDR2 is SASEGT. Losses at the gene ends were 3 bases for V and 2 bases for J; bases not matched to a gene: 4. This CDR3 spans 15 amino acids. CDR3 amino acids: CASSDQDRGNTEAFF. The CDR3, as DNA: TGTGCCAGCAGTGACCAGGACAGGGGCAACACTGAAGCTTTCTTT.

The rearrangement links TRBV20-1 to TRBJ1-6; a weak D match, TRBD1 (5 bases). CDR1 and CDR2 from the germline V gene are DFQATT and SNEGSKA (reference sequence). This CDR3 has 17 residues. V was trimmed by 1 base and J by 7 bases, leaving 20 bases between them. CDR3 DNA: TGCAGTGCTAGAGCGGGGGGACTCCGAACTAAAAATTCACCCCTCCACTTT. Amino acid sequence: CSARAGGLRTKNSPLHF.